A single sample gave rise to the 4 T cell receptor beta chains below, sequenced in a study of blood T cell repertoires in COVID-19. Sequencing used immunoSEQ multiplex PCR; TCRdb keeps in-frame clones, though not all of them. The table includes roughly 120,000 clones, around four fifths detected once. The sequencing input was peripheral blood. The source is a man between 65 and 85 years old with active or convalescent COVID-19.

The V gene is TRBV30, the J gene TRBJ2-7, with D unresolved. The CDR3 runs to 15 residues. V was cut by 4 bases and J by 2 bases, with 18 bases left in between. The germline gives CDR1 GTSNPN, CDR2 SVGIG (reference sequence). The CDR3 DNA is TGTGCCTGGATCCCGCGCCAGGCAGGCCCCTACGAGCAGTACTTC. Residues: CAWIPRQAGPYEQYF.

This clone has at least ten counts. Other DNA sequences within the sample encode an identical CDR3. The CDR3 sequence is CASSQEGTSGVQETQYF. The DNA for the CDR3 is TGTGCCAGCAGCCAAGAAGGGACTAGCGGGGTCCAAGAGACCCAGTACTTC. The chain couples TRBV4-2 to TRBJ2-5; 13 bases align to TRBD2. The CDR3 sequence is 17 residues long. V dropped 0 bases and J dropped 1; count of bases not matched to a gene: 2. Germline V gives CDR1 LGHNA, CDR2 YNFKEQ.

The rearrangement uses TRBV18 and TRBJ2-5, with TRBD2 matching 10 bases. With 3 bases clipped from V and 1 base from J, the junction kept 5 bases outside the gene matches. This CDR3 spans 16 amino acids. Germline CDR1 and CDR2: KGHSH and LQKENI. CDR3: CASSPLAGGRQETQYF. CDR3 DNA sequence: TGTGCCAGCTCACCGTTAGCGGGGGGACGCCAAGAGACCCAGTACTTC.

The CDR3: CASSLIARGQTGLEKLFF. The CDR3 coding sequence is TGTGCCAGCAGTTTAATCGCCAGGGGGCAAACAGGGCTAGAAAAACTGTTTTTT. V gene TRBV28 combines with J gene TRBJ1-4, with 8 bases matching TRBD1. The CDR3 runs to 18 residues. Germline trimming cut 2 bases from V and 8 bases from J; bases unmatched to any gene: 16. Germline CDR1 MDHEN, CDR2 SYDVKM.